Listed below are T cell receptor beta chains from one sample, sequenced in a study of T cell changes during pregnancy in multiple sclerosis. TCRdb's table, derived via immunoSEQ multiplex PCR, lists solely in-frame clones and lacks some. The sample has some 81,000 clones; approximately 91% are singletons. This sample comprised peripheral blood, obtained before pregnancy. Receptors were obtained from a female donor with multiple sclerosis, enrolled in a pregnancy study. Both conserved end residues are part of each CDR3. Each record gives: D gene, V gene, clone size, J gene, CDR3 DNA, CDR3 protein. A D gene is named only where the DNA matches it firmly. Size tells how often a clone was seen (once, few, many) or the class of an expanded clone, and some rows leave it out.

D gene: TRBD2
V gene: TRBV7-2
clone size: NA
J gene: TRBJ2-7
CDR3 DNA: TGTGCCAGCAGCTGGCGGGGGAGCTCCTACGAGCAGTACTTC
CDR3 protein: CASSWRGSSYEQYF

D gene: TRBD1
V gene: TRBV19
clone size: NA
J gene: TRBJ2-1
CDR3 DNA: TGTGCCAGTAGACCGGACAGGAGGATACACAATGAGCAGTTCTTC
CDR3 protein: CASRPDRRIHNEQFF

D gene: TRBD1
V gene: TRBV6-1
clone size: few
J gene: TRBJ1-5
CDR3 DNA: TGTGCCAGCAGTGAGGGGCCGACAGGGGGAGGGCAGCCCCAGCATTTT
CDR3 protein: CASSEGPTGGGQPQHF

D gene: TRBD1
V gene: TRBV15
clone size: NA
J gene: TRBJ2-6
CDR3 DNA: TGTGCCACCAGCGGGGGACAGGATTCTGGGGCCAACGTCCTGACTTTC
CDR3 protein: CATSGGQDSGANVLTF

D gene: TRBD2
V gene: TRBV9
clone size: NA
J gene: TRBJ2-5
CDR3 DNA: TGTGCCAGCAGCGTAGGTGCGGGGGGGCTTGGAGAGACCCAGTACTTC
CDR3 protein: CASSVGAGGLGETQYF

D gene: NA
V gene: TRBV29-1
clone size: NA
J gene: TRBJ2-1
CDR3 DNA: TGCAGCGTTGAAGATTCGGGCAATGAGCAGTTCTTC
CDR3 protein: CSVEDSGNEQFF

D gene: NA
V gene: TRBV28
clone size: NA
J gene: TRBJ1-6
CDR3 DNA: TGTGCCAGCAGTTTAGGGGCTTTCAATTCACCCCTCCACTTT
CDR3 protein: CASSLGAFNSPLHF

D gene: TRBD1
V gene: TRBV6-5
clone size: NA
J gene: TRBJ1-2
CDR3 DNA: TGTGCCGCACAGGGGGCGCCGGATGGCTACACCTTC
CDR3 protein: CAAQGAPDGYTF

D gene: NA
V gene: TRBV7-9
clone size: NA
J gene: TRBJ1-5
CDR3 DNA: TGTGCCAGCAGCGGAGGGACGGTTCAACCCCAGCATTTT
CDR3 protein: CASSGGTVQPQHF

D gene: TRBD1
V gene: TRBV5-5
clone size: NA
J gene: TRBJ1-6
CDR3 DNA: TGTGCCAGCAGCCTACAGGGGGCGCTTGTAGATTCACCCCTCCACTTT
CDR3 protein: CASSLQGALVDSPLHF

D gene: NA
V gene: TRBV2
clone size: NA
J gene: TRBJ1-4
CDR3 DNA: TGTGCCAGCAAAGGGACAACGGCAACTAATGAAAAACTGTTTTTT
CDR3 protein: CASKGTTATNEKLFF

D gene: TRBD1
V gene: TRBV7-8
clone size: NA
J gene: TRBJ1-2
CDR3 DNA: TGTGCCAGCAGCTCCCTGCCTACAGGGGACTATGGCTACACCTTC
CDR3 protein: CASSSLPTGDYGYTF

D gene: NA
V gene: TRBV11-2
clone size: NA
J gene: TRBJ2-7
CDR3 DNA: TGTGCCAGCAGCCACGGACAGAGAAACTCCTACGAGCAGTACTTC
CDR3 protein: CASSHGQRNSYEQYF

D gene: NA
V gene: TRBV7-7
clone size: NA
J gene: TRBJ2-1
CDR3 DNA: TGTGCTAGCAGCCCCTTAGGAGGGGTCGAATTTTTCGATGAGCAGTTCTTC
CDR3 protein: CASSPLGGVEFFDEQFF

D gene: NA
V gene: TRBV28
clone size: NA
J gene: TRBJ1-2
CDR3 DNA: TGTGCCAGCAGTTCCCGAGGGGGACCTAACTATGGCTACACCTTC
CDR3 protein: CASSSRGGPNYGYTF

D gene: TRBD2
V gene: TRBV5-1
clone size: few
J gene: TRBJ2-3
CDR3 DNA: TGCGCCAGCAGCCTAGCGGGGGGAAGCGCAGATACGCAGTATTTT
CDR3 protein: CASSLAGGSADTQYF

D gene: NA
V gene: TRBV4-1
clone size: NA
J gene: TRBJ2-3
CDR3 DNA: TGCGCCAGCAGCCGCGCCTCCCATGCTTCAGATACGCAGTATTTT
CDR3 protein: CASSRASHASDTQYF

D gene: TRBD2
V gene: TRBV5-1
clone size: NA
J gene: TRBJ2-5
CDR3 DNA: TGCGCCAGCAGCTTGGTCGGGACTAGAGGCACCCAGTACTTC
CDR3 protein: CASSLVGTRGTQYF